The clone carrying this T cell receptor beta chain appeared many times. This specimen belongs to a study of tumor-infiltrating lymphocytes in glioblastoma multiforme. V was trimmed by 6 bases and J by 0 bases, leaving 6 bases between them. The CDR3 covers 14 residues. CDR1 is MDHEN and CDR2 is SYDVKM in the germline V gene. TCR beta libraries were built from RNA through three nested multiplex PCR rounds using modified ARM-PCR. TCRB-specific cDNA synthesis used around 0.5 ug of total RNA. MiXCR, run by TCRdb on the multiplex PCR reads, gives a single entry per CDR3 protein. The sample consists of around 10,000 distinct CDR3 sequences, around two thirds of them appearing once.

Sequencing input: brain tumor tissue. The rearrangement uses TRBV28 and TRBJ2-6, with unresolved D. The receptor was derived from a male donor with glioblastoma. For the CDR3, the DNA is TGTGCCAGCAGCCTTAGCTCTGGGGCCAACGTCCTGACTTTC. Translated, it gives CASSLSSGANVLTF.